This T cell receptor beta chain was identified during a study of vaccination effects on CD4 cells after COVID-19. V dropped 1 base and J dropped 2 bases, with 12 bases sitting between them. Germline CDR1 is GTSNPN and CDR2 is SVGIG (reference sequence). This CDR3 is built from 14 residues. Having been cultured for roughly 10 days, the cells underwent CD4+ T cell isolation. The study found no prior SARS-CoV-2 infection in the vaccine recipients, who tested negative for nucleocapsid antibodies. Study-level findings and limits: Early timepoints after infection were absent, and convalescent patients were few in the study.

This clone showed up just once. Its target is unknown. Clones were read by immunoSEQ multiplex PCR, and TCRdb kept only the in-frame ones, dropping some. This sample carries under 40,000 clones, around 76% of them seen once, and the ten largest clones take roughly 3%. The receptor comes from a human donor who received a COVID-19 vaccine. The material was CD4+ T cells from PBMCs cultured without peptide, obtained before COVID-19 vaccination. The gene calls are TRBV30 and TRBJ2-7; D is ambiguous. CDR3 DNA: TGTGCCTGGAGTGGTCGTGGTCCCCCCTACGAGCAGTACGTC. Protein sequence: CAWSGRGPPYEQYV.